The 20 T cell receptor beta chains below all came from one sample that was sequenced in a study of blood T cells in healthy people across ages. Primed by a sample-barcoded 5' primer and a J-beta primer mix, a second PCR proceeded for about 6 to 12 cycles. Using its own MiXCR run on the 5' RACE reads, TCRdb lists one record per CDR3 protein. The data show roughly 1.9 million distinct CDR3 sequences, 30% to 40% seen once. The sequenced sample was blood. Receptors were obtained from a human donor in good health.

This clonotype was detected a few times. The gene calls are TRBV3-1 and TRBJ2-6, with D perhaps TRBD1 (6 bases). Germline V gene lookup returns CDR1 LGHDT and CDR2 YNNKEL (reference sequence). This CDR3 spans 18 amino acids. The V end lost 1 base, the J end lost 0 bases, and 13 bases lay between the germline ends. The CDR3 coding sequence is TGTGCCAGCAGCCAAGTTCTGGACAGAGACTCTGGGGCCAACGTCCTGACTTTC. Translation: CASSQVLDRDSGANVLTF.

This chain joins TRBV29-1 and TRBJ2-3; D is uncertain. Germline CDR1 is SQVTM and CDR2 is ANQGSEA. The CDR3 is 12 residues long. V gave up 0 bases and J gave up 8 bases, with 9 bases separating them. As DNA, the CDR3 is TGCAGCGTTGAAGATCGACGAGGTACGCAGTATTTT. The encoded protein is CSVEDRRGTQYF.

This clonotype came up once. The chain links TRBV12-3 or TRBV12-4 to TRBJ2-5; D possibly corresponds to TRBD2 (5 bases). This CDR3 spans 13 amino acids. CDR3 DNA sequence: TGTGGCAACAGTTTAATTTCCTGGGGAGAGCAGTACTTC. Translation: CGNSLISWGEQYF.

To note about this clonotype: Germline and junction disagree at one end, which may indicate a read error. The V and J genes are TRBV13 and TRBJ2-3, with 7 bases identical to TRBD2. CDR1 is PRHDT, CDR2 FYEKMQ, per germline (reference sequence). This CDR3 has 16 residues. In DNA, the CDR3 is TGTGCTAGCAGCTTAAGGGGACTAAGGGTCACAGATACGCGGTATTTT. Amino acids: CASSLRGLRVTDTRYF.

This clonotype was detected only a few times. A junction end diverges from the germline sequence, so it may reflect a read error. This chain links TRBV7-6 with TRBJ2-1, with 12 bases fitting TRBD2. The CDR3 runs to 16 residues. Per germline, CDR1 SGHVS and CDR2 FNYEAQ. The chain's CDR3 is CASSLGPSGGANERFF. In DNA, the CDR3 is TGTGCCAGCAGCTTAGGGCCTAGCGGGGGGGCCAATGAGCGGTTCTTC.

V usage is TRBV12-5 and J usage is TRBJ2-5; D may be TRBD1 or TRBD2 (5 bases each). Germline V gives CDR1 LGHNT, CDR2 FRNRAP. The CDR3 covers 14 residues. Trimming took 1 base from V and 1 from J, leaving 7 bases between them. The CDR3 coding sequence is TGTGCTAGTGGTTTGGGAGGGGTCCAAGAGACCCAGTACTTC. This gives the protein CASGLGGVQETQYF.

The V call is TRBV28, the J call TRBJ2-3; no clear D. Looked up from germline, CDR1 is MDHEN and CDR2 is SYDVKM. This CDR3 has 15 residues. V was cut by 7 bases and J by 2 bases, with 16 bases left in between. CDR3 amino acids: CASKSAAENTDTQYF. The CDR3 nucleotides read TGTGCCAGCAAGTCGGCAGCCGAAAACACAGATACGCAGTATTTT. Filled out from reference TRBV28 and TRBJ2-3, the complete variable domain reads DVKVTQSSRYLVKRTGEKVFLECVQDMDHENMFWYRQDPGLGLRLIYFSYDVKMKEKGDIPEGYSVSREKKERFSLILESASTNQTSMYLCASKSAAENTDTQYFGPGTRLTVL.

This chain connects TRBV12-3 or TRBV12-4 to TRBJ2-7; maybe TRBD1 (6 bases). V was shortened by 5 bases and J by 0 bases, with 11 bases between the two germline ends. The CDR3 loop spans 14 amino acids. The CDR3 bases are TGTGCCAGCAGTAACCACAGGGTCTCCTACGAGCAGTACTTC. Translated, it gives CASSNHRVSYEQYF.

On this clonotype itself: At one end the junction does not follow the germline gene, possibly because of a read error. The chain links TRBV20-1 to TRBJ2-7; 10 nucleotides agree with TRBD1. Germline CDR1 DFQATT, CDR2 SNEGSKA (reference sequence). CDR3 size: 18 residues. CDR3 in DNA: TGCAGTGCTAGAATTGTTAGGATACTGGGACAGGGGATCTACGAGCAGGACTTC. Translating it yields CSARIVRILGQGIYEQDF.

V and J are TRBV10-1 and TRBJ2-1, with D maybe TRBD1 (6 bases). Germline values: CDR1 WNHNN, CDR2 SYGVQD (reference sequence). The CDR3 length is 13 residues. V lost 5 bases to trimming and J lost 12 bases, with 17 bases between them. The chain's CDR3 is CASSSDRPGGQFF. The CDR3 region has the DNA TGCGCCAGCAGTTCGGACAGACCTGGGGGGCAGTTCTTC.

This chain links TRBV20-1 with TRBJ1-5, with a possible D match to TRBD1 (6 bases). CDR1 DFQATT and CDR2 SNEGSKA come from the germline V gene (reference sequence). Deletions cut 5 bases from V and 1 base from J, with 18 bases between. The CDR3 contains 16 residues. This CDR3 is CSAWPVLGGSNQPQHF. As DNA, the CDR3 is TGCAGTGCTTGGCCCGTCCTAGGGGGGAGCAATCAGCCCCAGCATTTT.

This chain links TRBV29-1 with TRBJ1-2; D is undetermined. Germline V gives CDR1 SQVTM, CDR2 ANQGSEA. The CDR3 is 10 amino acids. Trimming took off 5 bases at V and 6 bases at J, with 7 bases between the two ends. CDR3 sequence: CSVSPDGYTF. Written as DNA, the CDR3 is TGCAGCGTTTCCCCGGATGGCTACACCTTC.

V and J are TRBV7-9 and TRBJ1-1; a possible D gene is TRBD1 (5 bases). The V and J ends lost 6 bases and 5 bases respectively, with 19 bases between them. CDR1 and CDR2 from the germline V gene are SEHNR and FQNEAQ (reference sequence). The CDR3 has 15 amino acids. This chain's CDR3 is CASRLSVGGRTEAFF. CDR3 coding DNA: TGTGCCAGCAGATTGTCCGTGGGGGGTAGAACTGAAGCTTTCTTT.

The V call is TRBV2, the J call TRBJ1-2; D unclear. CDR1 and CDR2 from the germline V gene are SNHLY and FYNNEI. Trimming removed 1 base from V and 0 bases from J, with 9 bases in between. CDR3 length: 15 residues. CDR3 sequence (DNA): TGTGCCAGCAGTGAAGGTGTGGGGACTAACTATGGCTACACCTTC. It codes for CASSEGVGTNYGYTF.

The J gene is TRBJ2-6, the V gene TRBV5-1; D possibly corresponds to TRBD2 (5 bases). The CDR3 length is 15 residues. Germline V gives CDR1 SGHRS, CDR2 YFSETQ. V was cut by 3 bases and J by 11 bases, with 18 bases left in between. DNA of the CDR3: TGCGCCAGCAGCTACCCGCGGGCGTCGTCAGACGTCCTGACTTTC. Encoded protein: CASSYPRASSDVLTF.

This rearrangement joins TRBV7-2 to TRBJ2-7; D may match TRBD1 or TRBD2 (6 bases each). CDR1 and CDR2 from the germline V gene are SGHTA and FQGNSA. The CDR3 contains 14 residues. V was clipped by 5 bases and J by 9 bases, with 20 bases between them. The CDR3 bases are TGTGCCAGCAGCCCCGACTGGGGGGCGGCAGGGCAGTACTTC. Its protein product is CASSPDWGAAGQYF.

The chain links TRBV28 to TRBJ2-1; D gene unclear. Trimming cost V 2 bases and J 5 bases, with 10 bases left between them. The germline V gene has CDR1 MDHEN and CDR2 SYDVKM. The CDR3 is 14 amino acids. The CDR3, as DNA: TGTGCCAGCAGTTTAGCGGTCCAGAACAATGAGCAGTTCTTC. This encodes CASSLAVQNNEQFF.

This sequence joins TRBV5-1 and TRBJ1-1; 7 bases fit TRBD1. J lost 1 base, V lost 3 bases, and 9 bases had no gene match. In germline, CDR1 is SGHRS, CDR2 YFSETQ. CDR3 size: 16 residues. DNA of the CDR3: TGCGCCAGCAGCTCCAACAGAGGGACAGCGAACACTGAAGCTTTCTTT. This encodes CASSSNRGTANTEAFF. Combining the CDR3 with reference TRBV5-1 and TRBJ1-1 gives the whole variable domain KAGVTQTPRYLIKTRGQQVTLSCSPISGHRSVSWYQQTPGQGLQFLFEYFSETQRNKGNFPGRFSGRQFSNSRSEMNVSTLELGDSALYLCASSSNRGTANTEAFFGQGTRLTVV.

In this sample, this clonotype turned up many times. The chain combines TRBV29-1 with TRBJ2-1, with TRBD1 as a possible D gene (6 bases). Trimming took 5 bases from V and 4 from J, leaving 12 bases between them. Looked up from germline, CDR1 is SQVTM and CDR2 is ANQGSEA. The CDR3 loop spans 13 amino acids. The CDR3, as DNA: TGCAGCGTTTTGGCAGGGGCATACAATGAGCAGTTCTTC. This translates into CSVLAGAYNEQFF.

This clonotype showed up just a few times. The chain is built from TRBV9 and TRBJ1-4; D remains ambiguous. V lost 3 bases and J lost 3, with 12 bases in between. This CDR3 is 15 amino acids long. Germline V gene lookup returns CDR1 SGDLS and CDR2 YYNGEE. The CDR3 protein is CASSGYSEPNEKLFF. CDR3 sequence (DNA): TGTGCCAGCAGCGGGTACAGCGAACCTAATGAAAAACTGTTTTTT.